These T cell receptor beta chains were read from a single sample in a study of human T cells and chemical hapten exposure. TCRdb ran MiXCR on the 5' RACE reads and lists one entry per CDR3 protein. Found here are some 150,000 distinct CDR3 sequences, 3.5% to 5% of them singletons; the top ten hold over 1.1%. These receptors were taken from a female donor in good health. CDR3s include the opening cysteine and the closing phenylalanine or tryptophan. The order of the fields is J gene, D gene, clone size, V gene, CDR3 protein, CDR3 DNA. D genes are given only for firm matches. Expanded clones get a size class; other rows say once, few or many, or leave the size out.

J: TRBJ2-3; D: -; size: many; V: TRBV29-1; CDR3: CSVAVGITDTQYF; DNA: TGCAGCGTTGCGGTGGGAATCACAGATACGCAGTATTTT
J: TRBJ2-2; D: TRBD1; size: many; V: TRBV7-9; CDR3: CASSSWDSKNTGELFF; DNA: TGTGCCAGCAGCTCCTGGGACAGCAAGAACACCGGGGAGCTGTTTTTT
J: TRBJ1-1; D: -; size: -; V: TRBV28; CDR3: CASTRGEAFF; DNA: TGTGCCAGCACCCGTGGGGAAGCTTTCTTT
J: TRBJ1-2; D: TRBD1; size: many; V: TRBV7-9; CDR3: CASSSDRQGASGYTF; DNA: TGTGCCAGCAGCTCGGATCGACAGGGGGCGAGTGGCTACACCTTC
J: TRBJ2-5; D: -; size: many; V: TRBV29-1; CDR3: CSVDGPGAETQYF; DNA: TGCAGCGTTGACGGACCGGGGGCAGAGACCCAGTACTTC
J: TRBJ2-3; D: -; size: many; V: TRBV12-3/TRBV12-4; CDR3: CASSPTNQEDTQYF; DNA: TGTGCCAGCAGCCCTACGAACCAGGAAGATACGCAGTATTTT
J: TRBJ2-7; D: -; size: many; V: TRBV29-1; CDR3: CSVWTGITLYEQYF; DNA: TGCAGCGTTTGGACGGGGATTACCCTCTACGAGCAGTACTTC
J: TRBJ1-2; D: TRBD1; size: many; V: TRBV5-1; CDR3: CASSLEGGRANYGYTF; DNA: TGCGCCAGCAGCTTGGAAGGGGGCCGAGCTAACTATGGCTACACCTTC
J: TRBJ2-1; D: -; size: many; V: TRBV2; CDR3: CASSEFNAAGEQFF; DNA: TGTGCCAGCAGTGAGTTTAACGCGGCTGGTGAGCAGTTCTTC
J: TRBJ1-5; D: -; size: many; V: TRBV19; CDR3: CASSALNIEGNQPQHF; DNA: TGTGCCAGTAGTGCTCTCAACATAGAGGGGAATCAGCCCCAGCATTTT
J: TRBJ1-5; D: -; size: many; V: TRBV20-1; CDR3: CSAPGSPWRAPEDQPQHF; DNA: TGCAGTGCGCCGGGGAGTCCCTGGAGGGCCCCGGAGGATCAGCCCCAGCATTTT
J: TRBJ2-1; D: -; size: few; V: TRBV7-6; CDR3: CASSPTSQAPSYNEQFF; DNA: TGTGCCAGCAGCCCAACTTCACAGGCCCCCTCCTACAATGAGCAGTTCTTC
J: TRBJ2-3; D: -; size: many; V: TRBV5-1; CDR3: CASSPASASTDTQYF; DNA: TGCGCCAGCAGCCCTGCGAGCGCTTCCACAGATACGCAGTATTTT
J: TRBJ2-7; D: -; size: -; V: TRBV20-1; CDR3: CSARNSDEQYF; DNA: TGCAGTGCCAGAAACAGTGACGAGCAGTACTTC
J: TRBJ1-6; D: TRBD1; size: many; V: TRBV20-1; CDR3: CSGRTGSSPLHF; DNA: TGCAGTGGGCGGACAGGGTCTTCACCCCTCCACTTT
J: TRBJ1-5; D: -; size: many; V: TRBV4-2; CDR3: CASSQDQPRGPGESNQPQHF; DNA: TGTGCCAGCAGCCAAGATCAACCCAGGGGACCCGGGGAGAGCAATCAGCCCCAGCATTTT
J: TRBJ2-2; D: -; size: many; V: TRBV20-1; CDR3: CSATPRPGRNTGELFF; DNA: TGCAGTGCGACTCCCCGTCCGGGCCGGAACACCGGGGAGCTGTTTTTT
J: TRBJ2-6; D: -; size: few; V: TRBV10-3; CDR3: CAISGGASGANVLTF; DNA: TGTGCCATCAGTGGAGGAGCCTCGGGGGCCAACGTCCTGACTTTC
J: TRBJ1-4; D: TRBD1; size: many; V: TRBV20-1; CDR3: CSARALDRGPSFNEKLFF; DNA: TGCAGTGCTAGAGCCCTCGACAGGGGGCCTTCCTTTAATGAAAAACTGTTTTTT
J: TRBJ1-4; D: TRBD1; size: -; V: TRBV12-3/TRBV12-4; CDR3: CASSSPGTGVEKLFF; DNA: TGTGCCAGCAGTTCCCCCGGGACAGGGGTCGAAAAACTGTTTTTT
J: TRBJ1-5; D: -; size: many; V: TRBV5-1; CDR3: CASSLGQGGNQPQHF; DNA: TGCGCCAGCAGCTTGGGGCAGGGAGGAAATCAGCCCCAGCATTTT
J: TRBJ1-2; D: -; size: many; V: TRBV12-3/TRBV12-4; CDR3: CASSWTAQGYTF; DNA: TGTGCCAGCAGTTGGACGGCGCAGGGCTACACCTTC
J: TRBJ2-2; D: TRBD1; size: -; V: TRBV12-3/TRBV12-4; CDR3: CASSLTGTVIGELFF; DNA: TGTGCCAGCAGTTTAACCGGGACAGTGATCGGGGAGCTGTTTTTT
J: TRBJ2-2; D: -; size: few; V: TRBV5-4; CDR3: CASSLDFGELFF; DNA: TGTGCCAGCAGCTTGGATTTCGGGGAGCTGTTTTTT
J: TRBJ2-7; D: TRBD1; size: many; V: TRBV3-1; CDR3: CASSPTHRDSEQYF; DNA: TGTGCCAGCAGCCCAACCCACCGGGACAGCGAGCAGTACTTC
J: TRBJ1-1; D: -; size: many; V: TRBV7-8; CDR3: CASSRFSAQGEAFF; DNA: TGTGCCAGCAGCCGTTTTTCTGCCCAGGGTGAAGCTTTCTTT
J: TRBJ2-5; D: -; size: many; V: TRBV5-1; CDR3: CASSLELRRVETQYF; DNA: TGCGCCAGCAGCTTGGAGCTCAGGAGGGTAGAGACCCAGTACTTC
J: TRBJ1-4; D: TRBD1; size: few; V: TRBV7-9; CDR3: CASSLIQGAEKLFF; DNA: TGTGCCAGCAGCTTAATACAGGGGGCCGAAAAACTGTTTTTT
J: TRBJ2-5; D: TRBD2; size: many; V: TRBV5-6; CDR3: CASSPPGLAGGRSMETQYF; DNA: TGTGCCAGCAGCCCCCCGGGACTAGCGGGGGGGCGATCTATGGAGACCCAGTACTTC
J: TRBJ1-1; D: -; size: many; V: TRBV12-3/TRBV12-4; CDR3: CASNRIGRGTTEAFF; DNA: TGTGCCAGCAACCGAATCGGGAGGGGGACCACTGAAGCTTTCTTT
J: TRBJ2-3; D: -; size: few; V: TRBV7-3; CDR3: CASSPSGRPRGDTQYF; DNA: TGTGCCAGCAGCCCCAGTGGTAGGCCCCGGGGAGATACGCAGTATTTT